This TCR beta chain was found in a study of molecular identifiers for immune sequencing clone quantification. TCRdb ran MiXCR on the PCR reads and lists one entry per CDR3 protein. The sample contains roughly 40,000 distinct CDR3 sequences, approximately 17% of which appear only once. Looked up from germline, CDR1 is LNHDA and CDR2 is SQIVND (reference sequence). The ends lost 4 bases at V and 2 bases at J; junction bases unmatched: 16. The CDR3 has 19 residues. Sorting isolated naive CD8 T cells as CD8+CD4-CCR7+CD45RA+ events. Findings and limits, study-wide: Spiked Jurkat TCR RNA from one cell was reportedly detectable among about a million naive cells. Barcode-sharing identical TCR molecules could underestimate highly expanded clone sizes.

This clonotype has at least ten counts. Its specificity is unknown. The chain employs TRBV19 and TRBJ2-2; 7 bases agree with TRBD2. The sample taken for sequencing was naive CD8+ T cells from blood, with Jurkat cell RNA spiked in. The sample's subset: FACS-sorted CD8+CD4-CCR7+CD45RA+ naive T cells. This receptor was obtained from a human donor in good health. Some libraries in this study had Jurkat cell RNA spiked in. This CDR3 is CASSNVQWEGQTNTGELFF. The CDR3 DNA is TGTGCCAGTAGTAACGTCCAGTGGGAGGGCCAAACAAACACCGGGGAGCTGTTTTTT.